Listed below are T cell receptor beta chains from one sample, sequenced in a study of T cell repertoires in cytomegalovirus infection. Their cognate antigens are unknown. In TCRdb, the reads were re-called with MiXCR into one record per CDR3 protein. The repertoire holds some 350,000 distinct CDR3 sequences, just under 35% seen once, with roughly 14% in the top ten. Sequenced here: cultured PBMCs, sampled from culture after CMV antigen stimulation. Receptors originate from a human donor in good health (CMV status not recorded). Some clones in this sample may be carry-over from other donors' samples. Both conserved end residues are part of each CDR3. A D gene is named only where the DNA matches it firmly. The size of a clone is reported for some rows only, either as once, few or many, or as a class for expanded clones.

d_call: NA
j_call: TRBJ2-5
v_call: TRBV7-8
clone_size: few
cdr3_aa: CASSLKRTEETQYF
cdr3_nt: TGTGCCAGCAGCTTGAAGAGGACGGAAGAGACCCAGTACTTC

d_call: TRBD2
j_call: TRBJ2-1
v_call: TRBV6-1
clone_size: many
cdr3_aa: CASSFSGRGNEQFF
cdr3_nt: TGTGCCAGCAGTTTTAGCGGGAGAGGGAATGAGCAGTTCTTC

d_call: NA
j_call: TRBJ1-2
v_call: TRBV2
clone_size: NA
cdr3_aa: CASSAWQGGYGYTF
cdr3_nt: TGTGCCAGCAGTGCGTGGCAGGGCGGCTATGGCTACACCTTC

d_call: NA
j_call: TRBJ1-2
v_call: TRBV2
clone_size: NA
cdr3_aa: CASTPEQLPYGYTF
cdr3_nt: TGTGCCAGCACTCCGGAACAACTCCCTTATGGCTACACCTTC

d_call: NA
j_call: TRBJ2-1
v_call: TRBV19
clone_size: NA
cdr3_aa: CASIGGKSSYNEQFF
cdr3_nt: TGTGCCAGTATCGGAGGAAAGAGCTCCTACAATGAGCAGTTCTTC

d_call: NA
j_call: TRBJ1-2
v_call: TRBV12-3/TRBV12-4
clone_size: NA
cdr3_aa: CASTTTGEGYTF
cdr3_nt: TGTGCCAGCACCACAACGGGGGAAGGCTACACCTTC

d_call: NA
j_call: TRBJ1-1
v_call: TRBV9
clone_size: NA
cdr3_aa: CASSVEAGSNEEAFF
cdr3_nt: TGTGCCAGCAGCGTAGAGGCAGGGAGTAATGAAGAAGCTTTCTTT

d_call: NA
j_call: TRBJ1-4
v_call: TRBV19
clone_size: NA
cdr3_aa: CASSIGRRSKPNEKLFF
cdr3_nt: TGTGCCAGTAGCATCGGGCGTCGCAGTAAACCGAATGAAAAACTGTTTTTT

d_call: NA
j_call: TRBJ2-5
v_call: TRBV7-2
clone_size: many
cdr3_aa: CASSSLGRETQYF
cdr3_nt: TGTGCCAGCAGCTCACTAGGCCGGGAGACCCAGTACTTC

d_call: TRBD1
j_call: TRBJ1-2
v_call: TRBV7-8
clone_size: NA
cdr3_aa: CASSLYRGTDYGYTF
cdr3_nt: TGTGCCAGCAGCTTATACAGGGGGACGGACTATGGCTACACCTTC

d_call: TRBD1
j_call: TRBJ2-5
v_call: TRBV7-9
clone_size: NA
cdr3_aa: CASSLDWTGQETQYF
cdr3_nt: TGTGCCAGCAGCTTAGATTGGACAGGGCAAGAGACCCAGTACTTC

d_call: TRBD1
j_call: TRBJ1-1
v_call: TRBV28
clone_size: few
cdr3_aa: CASSANRGSTEAFF
cdr3_nt: TGTGCCAGCAGTGCAAACAGGGGGAGCACTGAAGCTTTCTTT

d_call: NA
j_call: TRBJ2-3
v_call: TRBV7-9
clone_size: NA
cdr3_aa: CASSLGFSTDTQYF
cdr3_nt: TGTGCCAGCAGCTTAGGTTTTAGCACAGATACGCAGTATTTT

d_call: TRBD1
j_call: TRBJ1-4
v_call: TRBV2
clone_size: many
cdr3_aa: CASRGQGRNEKLFF
cdr3_nt: TGTGCCAGCAGGGGACAGGGGCGAAATGAAAAACTGTTTTTT

d_call: TRBD1
j_call: TRBJ1-1
v_call: TRBV10-3
clone_size: NA
cdr3_aa: CAISEGQGRNTEAFF
cdr3_nt: TGTGCCATCAGTGAGGGACAGGGGAGGAACACTGAAGCTTTCTTT

d_call: NA
j_call: TRBJ1-3
v_call: TRBV7-6
clone_size: few
cdr3_aa: CASTISGWKGSSGNTIYF
cdr3_nt: TGTGCCAGCACGATTTCGGGATGGAAGGGGAGCTCTGGAAACACCATATATTTT

d_call: NA
j_call: TRBJ1-2
v_call: TRBV27
clone_size: NA
cdr3_aa: CASSLVYAGIYGYTF
cdr3_nt: TGTGCCAGCAGTTTAGTATACGCGGGGATCTATGGCTACACCTTC

d_call: NA
j_call: TRBJ1-1
v_call: TRBV19
clone_size: NA
cdr3_aa: CASSARQEPNTEAFF
cdr3_nt: TGTGCCAGTAGTGCAAGACAGGAGCCCAACACTGAAGCTTTCTTT

d_call: TRBD1
j_call: TRBJ1-1
v_call: TRBV6-1
clone_size: few
cdr3_aa: CASTRGRGDTEAFF
cdr3_nt: TGTGCCAGCACCAGGGGGAGGGGTGACACTGAAGCTTTCTTT

d_call: NA
j_call: TRBJ1-5
v_call: TRBV20-1
clone_size: NA
cdr3_aa: CSARREPQGPQHF
cdr3_nt: TGCAGTGCTAGAAGAGAACCCCAGGGGCCCCAGCATTTT

d_call: NA
j_call: TRBJ1-1
v_call: TRBV18
clone_size: many
cdr3_aa: CASSPSNPDREAFF
cdr3_nt: TGTGCCAGCTCACCTTCGAACCCAGACAGGGAAGCTTTCTTT

d_call: TRBD2
j_call: TRBJ2-5
v_call: TRBV12-5
clone_size: NA
cdr3_aa: CASAPPAGDFGSETQYF
cdr3_nt: TGTGCTAGTGCCCCACCGGCGGGGGACTTTGGCTCCGAGACCCAGTACTTC

d_call: NA
j_call: TRBJ1-1
v_call: TRBV6-2/TRBV6-3
clone_size: NA
cdr3_aa: CASSYGGLQLNTEAFF
cdr3_nt: TGTGCCAGCAGTTACGGGGGTCTTCAGTTGAACACTGAAGCTTTCTTT

d_call: TRBD2
j_call: TRBJ2-7
v_call: TRBV7-8
clone_size: many
cdr3_aa: CASSLNIASGSENYEQYF
cdr3_nt: TGTGCCAGCAGCTTAAATATAGCCAGCGGGAGCGAAAACTACGAGCAGTACTTC

d_call: NA
j_call: TRBJ2-3
v_call: TRBV11-2
clone_size: few
cdr3_aa: CASSLEGLVLDTQYF
cdr3_nt: TGTGCCAGCAGCTTAGAAGGGCTGGTTTTAGATACGCAGTATTTT

d_call: NA
j_call: TRBJ1-6
v_call: TRBV4-1
clone_size: NA
cdr3_aa: CASSQGHSPLHF
cdr3_nt: TGCGCCAGCAGCCAGGGGCATTCACCCCTCCACTTT

d_call: TRBD2
j_call: TRBJ2-1
v_call: TRBV28
clone_size: few
cdr3_aa: CASSFPLADGYNEQFF
cdr3_nt: TGTGCCAGCAGTTTTCCCCTAGCGGACGGCTACAATGAGCAGTTCTTC

d_call: NA
j_call: TRBJ2-5
v_call: TRBV23-1
clone_size: NA
cdr3_aa: CASSQRGGGRETQYF
cdr3_nt: TGCGCCAGCAGTCAGAGGGGAGGGGGCCGGGAGACCCAGTACTTC